The text below deals with one T cell receptor beta chain. The target antigen is unknown. With 60 Vbeta and 13 Jbeta primers, the PCR was carried out. Produced via immunoSEQ multiplex PCR; TCRdb's table is partial and in-frame only. The sample holds about 210,000 clones; approximately 81% are singletons and the top ten take 0.2% to 0.25%. The data originate from a study of cytomegalovirus exposure and HLA in healthy donors. Overall study findings and caveats: CMV serostatus stood as the only immune exposure information on hand. In the analysis, some V segments, TRBV6-2 and TRBV6-3 included, were excluded as indistinguishable. Researchers reported in a later analysis that a missense DCLRE1C variant was tied to TCR beta V- and J-gene trimming. Listed as cytomegalovirus-associated were 150 to 200 TCR beta chains.

This CDR3 region has 15 residues. Trimming removed 5 bases from V and 1 base from J, with 14 bases in between. Germline V gives CDR1 MNHEY, CDR2 SMNVEV (reference sequence). Sequenced input: PBMCs. The chain joins TRBV27 to TRBJ2-5; possibly TRBD1 for D (6 bases). The source of this sequence is a girl under 10 years old in good health and CMV-seronegative. Here the CDR3 DNA reads TGTGCCAGCAGTCCCTGGACAGATCGCCAAGAGACCCAGTACTTC. Its protein is CASSPWTDRQETQYF.